These 31 T cell receptor beta chains were all obtained from the same sample, sequenced in a study of beta chain features in type 1 diabetes (dated 2018 in TCRdb). No antigen is known for these receptors. Findings and caveats that apply to the study as a whole: A moderate but significant shortening of TCRB CDR3 length was observed in type 1 diabetes patients in all four CD4+ subsets.

The library was produced with the immunoSEQ multiplex PCR assay. The entire isolated RNA was reverse transcribed using the High Capacity cDNA Reverse Transcription Kit, and thus expressed TCRB transcripts were sequenced. Imported from immuneACCESS, the table was reduced by TCRdb to in-frame sequences with V and J called. These copies leave out some clones; in studies compared against another copy, an unresolved V gene accounts for under half, and the cause of the remainder is not known. The sample has about 240,000 clones on record, approximately 15% of them singletons. Of the sample, 0.015% to 0.02% falls within the top ten clones. Specimen: naive CD4+ T cells from blood. The cell subset or site label here, explained by the study, means: true naive CD4+ T cells. All receptors come from a man under 40 with type 1 diabetes.

There are a few counts of this clone. The chain uses TRBV18 and TRBJ2-3, with D uncertain. V was pared by 3 bases and J by 0 bases, with 13 bases between. This CDR3 contains 16 residues. The germline gives CDR1 KGHSH, CDR2 LQKENI. CDR3 sequence reads: CASSPLPRQSTDTQYF. The CDR3 DNA reads as TGTGCCAGCTCACCTCTTCCGAGACAAAGCACAGATACGCAGTATTTT.

The rearrangement uses TRBV5-1 and TRBJ1-1, with D uncertain. V was pared by 0 bases and J by 3 bases, with 6 bases between. CDR3 size: 13 residues. Germline V gene data show CDR1 as SGHRS and CDR2 as YFSETQ. The CDR3, as DNA: TGCGCCAGCAGCTTGGCGGGTGACACTGAAGCTTTCTTT. It codes for CASSLAGDTEAFF.

The chain is built from TRBV25-1 and TRBJ1-1; 9 bases are shared with TRBD1. The germline CDR1 and CDR2 sequences are MGHDK and SYGVNS. The CDR3 spans 12 residues. After removal of 6 bases from V and 10 bases from J, the junction contained 6 bases not matched to a gene. The CDR3 nucleotides read TGTGCCAGCAGGAACTACAGGGGGCGAGCTTTCTTT. This encodes CASRNYRGRAFF.

This clone was counted between two and nine times. In DNA form, the CDR3 reads TGTGCCAGCAGCGGCGGACAGGGATACTCCTCTGGGGCCAACGTCCTGACTTTC. Its translation: CASSGGQGYSSGANVLTF. This chain connects TRBV5-4 to TRBJ2-6; 8 bases agree with TRBD1. Trimming removed 4 bases from V and 0 bases from J; junction bases left unmatched: 9. The germline V gene has CDR1 SGHNT and CDR2 YYREEE (reference sequence). The CDR3 runs 18 residues.

The rearrangement uses TRBV15 and TRBJ1-5; 7 positions agree with TRBD1. Germline V gene lookup returns CDR1 LNHNV and CDR2 YYDKDF (reference sequence). The CDR3 contains 15 residues. J gave up 3 bases and V 5 bases, and 7 bases lay outside the gene matches. The CDR3 DNA is TGTGCCACCAGCGGGGGGACAGAGTACAATCAGCCCCAGCATTTT. Its translation is CATSGGTEYNQPQHF.

As for this clone: Other DNA sequences from this sample encode an identical CDR3 as well. V is TRBV5-1 and J is TRBJ2-2; TRBD1 matches at 7 bases. The V gene's germline CDR1 is SGHRS and CDR2 YFSETQ. The CDR3 totals 15 residues. V lost 4 bases to trimming and J lost 3 bases; unmatched junction nucleotides: 6. CDR3 protein: CASSPGQAYTGELFF. CDR3 coding DNA: TGCGCCAGCAGCCCCGGACAGGCCTACACCGGGGAGCTGTTTTTT.

This clone was recorded a few times. This chain links TRBV2 with TRBJ2-4; no firm D call. This CDR3 region has 14 residues. The V gene lost 0 bases and the J gene lost 9 bases, with 12 bases spanning the gap. The germline CDR1 and CDR2 sequences are SNHLY and FYNNEI. The chain's CDR3 is CASSEAGDGTIQYF. For the CDR3, the DNA is TGTGCCAGCAGTGAAGCGGGCGACGGAACCATTCAGTACTTC. Full variable domain (remainder filled in from reference TRBV2 and TRBJ2-4): EPEVTQTPSHQVTQMGQEVILRCVPISNHLYFYWYRQILGQKVEFLVSFYNNEISEKSEIFDDQFSVERPDGSNFTLKIRSTKLEDSAMYFCASSEAGDGTIQYFGAGTRLSVL.

This clone appeared a few times. V is TRBV13 and J is TRBJ1-5; D perhaps matches TRBD1 (5 bases). The CDR3 has 15 amino acids. V gave up 0 bases and J gave up 3 bases, with 9 bases separating them. CDR1 PRHDT and CDR2 FYEKMQ come from the germline V gene (reference sequence). CDR3 in DNA: TGTGCCAGCAGCTTAGGAGGGGCCGACAATCAGCCCCAGCATTTT. This encodes CASSLGGADNQPQHF. Together with reference TRBV13 and TRBJ1-5, the CDR3 gives the full variable domain: AAGVIQSPRHLIKEKRETATLKCYPIPRHDTVYWYQQGPGQDPQFLISFYEKMQSDKGSIPDRFSAQQFSDYHSELNMSSLELGDSALYFCASSLGGADNQPQHFGDGTRLSIL.

The chain uses TRBV5-1 and TRBJ1-1; 8 bases are shared with TRBD1. V lost 2 bases, J lost 5 bases, and 8 bases stayed unmatched. The CDR3 covers 15 residues. The germline V gene encodes CDR1 SGHRS and CDR2 YFSETQ. CDR3 coding DNA: TGCGCCAGCAGCTTCGCGACAGGGGTCGGGACTGAAGCTTTCTTT. As protein: CASSFATGVGTEAFF. Combining the CDR3 with reference TRBV5-1 and TRBJ1-1 gives the whole variable domain KAGVTQTPRYLIKTRGQQVTLSCSPISGHRSVSWYQQTPGQGLQFLFEYFSETQRNKGNFPGRFSGRQFSNSRSEMNVSTLELGDSALYLCASSFATGVGTEAFFGQGTRLTVV.

This clone was recorded a few times. The CDR3 DNA is TGTGCCAGCCGGGGGGGTAACTATGGCTACACCTTC. Amino acid sequence: CASRGGNYGYTF. The chain recombines TRBV2 with TRBJ1-2; tentatively, D is TRBD1 (5 bases). V was pared by 8 bases and J by 1 base, with 8 bases between. The CDR3 length is 12 residues. From germline, CDR1 is SNHLY and CDR2 FYNNEI.

The rearrangement links TRBV2 to TRBJ1-5, with TRBD1 matching over 8 bases. Germline CDR1 SNHLY, CDR2 FYNNEI. Losses at the gene ends were 6 bases for V and 7 bases for J; bases not matched to a gene: 8. The CDR3 runs 14 residues. CDR3 sequence reads: CASSLTGAGQPQHF. In nucleotides, the CDR3 is TGTGCCAGCAGCCTGACAGGGGCCGGGCAGCCCCAGCATTTT.

CDR3 in amino acids: CATFSQATEAFF. CDR3 nucleotides: TGTGCCACCTTCTCGCAAGCCACTGAAGCTTTCTTT. The rearrangement links TRBV18 to TRBJ1-1; D is unclear. Between the trimmed V and J ends, which lost 10 bases and 4 bases, there was a span of 13 bases. The CDR3 consists of 12 residues. Looked up from germline, CDR1 is KGHSH and CDR2 is LQKENI.

The sample holds a few counts of this clone. CDR3 loop: CASSLARADLSNTGELFF. In DNA, the CDR3 is TGTGCCAGCAGCTTAGCGCGCGCGGACTTATCGAACACCGGGGAGCTGTTTTTT. This rearrangement joins TRBV7-9 to TRBJ2-2; TRBD2 is a possible D gene (5 bases). Trimming stripped 0 bases from V and 0 bases from J, with 14 bases between. The CDR3 has 18 residues. Germline values: CDR1 SEHNR, CDR2 FQNEAQ (reference sequence).

This clone was seen a handful of times. This sequence joins TRBV11-2 and TRBJ1-1; 9 bases are a match to TRBD1. Germline CDR1 reads SGHAT; CDR2 reads FQNNGV. The CDR3 contains 17 residues. With 3 bases clipped from V and 1 base from J, the junction kept 9 bases outside the gene matches. CDR3: CASSFGPDRGQNTEAFF. CDR3 DNA: TGTGCCAGCAGCTTTGGCCCGGACAGGGGACAGAACACTGAAGCTTTCTTT.

V and J are TRBV11-1 and TRBJ2-3; D ambiguous. CDR3 length: 13 residues. Trimming pared 6 bases from V and 0 bases from J, leaving 7 bases between. Germline CDR1 reads SGHAT; CDR2 reads FQDESV (reference sequence). The DNA for the CDR3 is TGTGCCAGCAGGACAACTAGCACAGATACGCAGTATTTT. Translated: CASRTTSTDTQYF. Based on the CDR3 plus reference TRBV11-1 and TRBJ2-3, the full variable domain is EAEVAQSPRYKITEKSQAVAFWCDPISGHATLYWYRQILGQGPELLVQFQDESVVDDSQLPKDRFSAERLKGVDSTLKIQPAELGDSAMYLCASRTTSTDTQYFGPGTRLTVL.

The chain joins TRBV21-1 to TRBJ1-5; the D segment call TRBD1 is taken from the table without a DNA check. TRBV21-1 is marked as a pseudogene. The CDR3 runs 15 residues. The CDR3 spells CASSKGDRGNQPQHF. The CDR3 region has the DNA TGTGCCAGCAGCAAAGGGGACAGGGGCAATCAGCCCCAGCATTTT.

This clone was observed a handful of times. In nucleotides, the CDR3 is TGTGCCAGCAGTCCGGGACTAGCGGGGGACAATGAGCAGTTCTTC. Amino acids: CASSPGLAGDNEQFF. The gene calls are TRBV7-2 and TRBJ2-1; 14 bases are a match to TRBD2. Looked up from germline, CDR1 is SGHTA and CDR2 is FQGNSA. J gave up 5 bases and V 6 bases, and 3 bases lay outside the gene matches. The CDR3 runs to 15 residues.

The sample holds a few counts of this clone. The rearrangement joins TRBV11-2 to TRBJ1-1; D is unresolved. The CDR3 length is 12 residues. Germline CDR1 SGHAT, CDR2 FQNNGV. The germline V and J ends were trimmed by 5 bases and 3 bases, with 7 bases remaining between them. This CDR3 is CASSQRDTEAFF. In DNA, the CDR3 is TGTGCCAGCAGCCAGAGGGACACTGAAGCTTTCTTT.

The chain carries TRBV11-3 and TRBJ2-1, with 14 bases matching TRBD2. The CDR3 length is 17 residues. J lost 8 bases, V lost 5 bases, and 11 bases had no gene match. Germline V gene lookup returns CDR1 SGHNT and CDR2 YENEEA. This CDR3 reads CASSHRLAGGLVDEQFF. CDR3 nucleotides: TGTGCCAGCAGCCACCGACTAGCGGGAGGGCTCGTCGATGAGCAGTTCTTC.

The J gene is TRBJ1-2, the V gene TRBV6-1; D is uncertain. In germline, CDR1 is MNHNS, CDR2 SASEGT. The CDR3 totals 12 residues. The germline V and J ends were trimmed by 6 bases and 2 bases, with 7 bases remaining between them. CDR3 sequence: CASRVENYGYTF. The CDR3 coding sequence is TGTGCCAGCAGAGTGGAGAACTATGGCTACACCTTC.

In this sample, this clone turned up a few times. CDR3 sequence reads: CASSSSGTGKETQYF. CDR3 in DNA: TGTGCCAGCAGTTCCTCTGGGACAGGGAAGGAGACCCAGTACTTC. The J gene is TRBJ2-5, the V gene TRBV2; 9 bases map to TRBD1. With 5 bases clipped from V and 5 bases from J, the junction kept 9 bases outside the gene matches. Per germline, CDR1 SNHLY and CDR2 FYNNEI. This CDR3 contains 15 residues.

This clone was found a few times. The chain employs TRBV4-1 and TRBJ2-3; TRBD2 matches at 10 bases. V was pared by 2 bases and J by 5 bases, with 10 bases of the junction left unmatched. The CDR3 loop spans 17 amino acids. CDR1 is MGHRA, CDR2 YSYEKL, per germline. Here the CDR3 DNA reads TGCGCCAGCAGCCAATTTACTAGCGGGGAGGCCCTAGATACGCAGTATTTT. Translation gives CASSQFTSGEALDTQYF.

This clone has just a few counts. This chain joins TRBV5-6 and TRBJ1-4, with 7 bases matching TRBD1. V trimming: 2 bases; J trimming: 5 bases; junction bases outside the gene matches: 6. CDR3 length equals 15 residues. Germline V gene sequence: CDR1 SGHDT, CDR2 YYEEEE. The CDR3 protein is CASSLQGIANEKLFF. The CDR3 DNA sequence: TGTGCCAGCAGCTTACAGGGGATCGCCAATGAAAAACTGTTTTTT.

This clone has a handful of counts. CDR3 loop: CSVTGRGLAWAQYF. In nucleotides, the CDR3 is TGCAGCGTCACCGGAAGGGGACTAGCGTGGGCGCAGTATTTT. This chain links TRBV29-1 with TRBJ2-3, with 10 bases lining up with TRBD2. Germline V CDR1 and CDR2: SQVTM, ANQGSEA. There are 14 residues in the CDR3. Trimming removed 6 bases from V and 10 bases from J; junction bases left unmatched: 13.

This clone showed up just a few times. The V call is TRBV2, the J call TRBJ2-1; D is ambiguous. Germline CDR1 and CDR2: SNHLY and FYNNEI. Deletions cut 1 base from V and 0 bases from J, with 7 bases between. This CDR3 region has 15 residues. In DNA form, the CDR3 reads TGTGCCAGCAGTGAAGGGGCGAGCTCCTACAATGAGCAGTTCTTC. The encoded protein is CASSEGASSYNEQFF.

This chain connects TRBV4-2 to TRBJ1-5, with D unresolved. V lost 4 bases to trimming and J lost 4 bases, with 14 bases between them. Germline V gene data show CDR1 as LGHNA and CDR2 as YNFKEQ. The CDR3 is made up of 15 amino acids. The CDR3 DNA reads as TGTGCCAGCAGCCCCTCGAGAGGTGGTAATCAGCCCCAGCATTTT. It is translated as CASSPSRGGNQPQHF.

The J gene is TRBJ2-3, the V gene TRBV2, with D maybe TRBD2 (5 bases). Germline V lookup: CDR1 SNHLY, CDR2 FYNNEI. The CDR3 totals 14 residues. Trimming took 0 bases from V and 1 from J, leaving 5 bases between them. CDR3 in DNA: TGTGCCAGCAGTGAAGCGCGGGGCACAGATACGCAGTATTTT. It codes for CASSEARGTDTQYF.

This CDR3 reads CASSPGLAGSNEQFF. As DNA, the CDR3 is TGTGCCAGCAGCCCTGGACTAGCGGGGTCAAATGAGCAGTTCTTC. The chain joins TRBV4-2 to TRBJ2-1, with 12 bases fitting TRBD2. This CDR3 is built from 15 residues. In germline, CDR1 is LGHNA, CDR2 YNFKEQ. The V segment lost 4 bases and the J segment 7 bases; nucleotides outside the gene matches: 5.

In its sample, this clone was seen a few times. The rearrangement links TRBV5-1 to TRBJ2-7, with 8 nucleotides matching TRBD1. The CDR3 length is 16 residues. After removal of 4 bases from V and 0 bases from J, the junction contained 9 bases not matched to a gene. From germline, CDR1 is SGHRS and CDR2 YFSETQ. This chain's CDR3 is CASSSPTGGSSYEQYF. In DNA, the CDR3 is TGCGCCAGCAGCAGCCCCACAGGGGGGAGCTCCTACGAGCAGTACTTC.

This clone has more than one count but fewer than ten. The rearrangement links TRBV4-1 to TRBJ1-2; 9 bases are shared with TRBD1. Trimming removed 1 base from V and 8 bases from J; junction bases left unmatched: 8. Germline V gene lookup returns CDR1 MGHRA and CDR2 YSYEKL. The CDR3 runs to 15 residues. In DNA, the CDR3 is TGCGCCAGCAGCCAAGGGGACAGGGAGTTGCGCGGCTACACCTTC. This gives the protein CASSQGDRELRGYTF.

The V and J genes are TRBV9 and TRBJ1-1; D not resolved. V lost 1 base and J lost 0, with 7 bases in between. This CDR3 has 14 residues. Germline CDR1 SGDLS, CDR2 YYNGEE. The CDR3 nucleotides read TGTGCCAGCAGCGTAAATCCAATGAACACTGAAGCTTTCTTT. This gives the protein CASSVNPMNTEAFF.